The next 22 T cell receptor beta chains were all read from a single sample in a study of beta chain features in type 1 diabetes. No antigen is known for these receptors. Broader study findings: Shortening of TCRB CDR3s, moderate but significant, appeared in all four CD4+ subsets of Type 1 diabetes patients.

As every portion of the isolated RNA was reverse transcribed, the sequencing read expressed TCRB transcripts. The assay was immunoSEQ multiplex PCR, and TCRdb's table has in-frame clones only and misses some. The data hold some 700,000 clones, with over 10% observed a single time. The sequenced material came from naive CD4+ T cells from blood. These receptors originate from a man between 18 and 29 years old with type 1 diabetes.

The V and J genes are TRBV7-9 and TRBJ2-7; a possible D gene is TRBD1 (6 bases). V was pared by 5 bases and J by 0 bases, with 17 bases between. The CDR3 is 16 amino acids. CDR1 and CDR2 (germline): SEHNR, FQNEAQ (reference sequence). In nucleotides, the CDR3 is TGTGCCAGCAGCCCCATGTCAGGGGCCCACTCCTACGAGCAGTACTTC. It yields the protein CASSPMSGAHSYEQYF.

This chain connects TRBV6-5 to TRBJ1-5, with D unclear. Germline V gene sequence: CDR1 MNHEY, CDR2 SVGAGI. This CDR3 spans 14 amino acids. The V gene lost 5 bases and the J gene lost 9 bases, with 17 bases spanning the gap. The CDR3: CASSTRNSPGPQHF. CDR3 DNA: TGTGCCAGCAGTACGAGGAACAGTCCGGGGCCCCAGCATTTT.

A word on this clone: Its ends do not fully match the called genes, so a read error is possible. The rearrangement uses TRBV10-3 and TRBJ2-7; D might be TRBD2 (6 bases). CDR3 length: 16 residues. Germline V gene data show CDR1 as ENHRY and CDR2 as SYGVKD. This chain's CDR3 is CAISGLGWGGSSEQYF. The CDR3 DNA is TGTGCCATCAGTGGACTCGGATGGGGAGGATCCTCCGAGCAGTACTTC.

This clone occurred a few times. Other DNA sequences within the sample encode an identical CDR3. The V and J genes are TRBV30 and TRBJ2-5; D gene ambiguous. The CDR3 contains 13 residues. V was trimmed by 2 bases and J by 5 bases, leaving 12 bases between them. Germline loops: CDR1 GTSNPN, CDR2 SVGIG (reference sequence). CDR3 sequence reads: CAWSPTGRETQYF. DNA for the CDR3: TGTGCCTGGAGTCCCACTGGCAGGGAGACCCAGTACTTC.

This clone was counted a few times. In DNA, the CDR3 is TGTGCCAGCAGTCGACAGGGGAGGGTCGCCGGGGAGCTGTTTTTT. This translates into CASSRQGRVAGELFF. This chain joins TRBV6-5 and TRBJ2-2, with a weak D call TRBD1 (8 bases). The ends were cut back, 5 bases at V and 6 bases at J, with 16 bases in the middle. The V gene's germline CDR1 is MNHEY and CDR2 SVGAGI. There are 15 residues in the CDR3.

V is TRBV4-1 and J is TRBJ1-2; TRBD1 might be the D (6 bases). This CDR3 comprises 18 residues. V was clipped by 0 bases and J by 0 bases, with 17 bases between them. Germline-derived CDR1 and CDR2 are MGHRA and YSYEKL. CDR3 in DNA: TGCGCCAGCAGCCAAGATTCTGTGAGGGGGGCTGCTAACTATGGCTACACCTTC. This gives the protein CASSQDSVRGAANYGYTF.

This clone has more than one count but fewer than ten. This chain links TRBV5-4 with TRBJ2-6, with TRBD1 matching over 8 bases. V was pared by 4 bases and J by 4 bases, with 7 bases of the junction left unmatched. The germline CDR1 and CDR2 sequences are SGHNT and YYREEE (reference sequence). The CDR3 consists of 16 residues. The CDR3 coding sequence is TGTGCCAGCAGCCGGGACAGGTCAGCGGGGGCCAACGTCCTGACTTTC. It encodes CASSRDRSAGANVLTF.

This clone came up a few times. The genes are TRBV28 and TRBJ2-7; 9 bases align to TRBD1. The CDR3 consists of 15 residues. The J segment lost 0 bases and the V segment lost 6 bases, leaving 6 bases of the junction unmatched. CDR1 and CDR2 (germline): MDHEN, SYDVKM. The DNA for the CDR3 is TGTGCCAGCAGGGGACAGGGTAGAGGCTCCTACGAGCAGTACTTC. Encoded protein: CASRGQGRGSYEQYF.

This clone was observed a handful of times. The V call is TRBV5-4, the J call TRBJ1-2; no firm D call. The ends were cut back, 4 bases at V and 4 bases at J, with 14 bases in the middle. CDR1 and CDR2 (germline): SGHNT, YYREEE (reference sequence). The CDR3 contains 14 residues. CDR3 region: CASSKEGSIYGYTF. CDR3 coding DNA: TGTGCCAGCAGCAAGGAAGGCTCAATCTATGGCTACACCTTC.

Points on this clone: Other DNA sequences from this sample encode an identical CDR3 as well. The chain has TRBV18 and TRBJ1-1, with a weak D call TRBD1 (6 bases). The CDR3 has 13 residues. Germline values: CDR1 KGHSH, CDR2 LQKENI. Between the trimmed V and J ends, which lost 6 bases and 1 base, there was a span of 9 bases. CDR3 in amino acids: CASSQGQNTEAFF. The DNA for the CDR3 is TGTGCCAGCTCCCAGGGACAGAACACTGAAGCTTTCTTT.

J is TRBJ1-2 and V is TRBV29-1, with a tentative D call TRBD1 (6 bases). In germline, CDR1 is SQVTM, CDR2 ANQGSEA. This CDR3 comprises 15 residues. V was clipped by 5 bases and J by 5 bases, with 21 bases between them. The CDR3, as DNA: TGCAGCGTTTGGTCGCGAGGGGGAGAGGGGTATGGCTACACCTTC. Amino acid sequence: CSVWSRGGEGYGYTF.

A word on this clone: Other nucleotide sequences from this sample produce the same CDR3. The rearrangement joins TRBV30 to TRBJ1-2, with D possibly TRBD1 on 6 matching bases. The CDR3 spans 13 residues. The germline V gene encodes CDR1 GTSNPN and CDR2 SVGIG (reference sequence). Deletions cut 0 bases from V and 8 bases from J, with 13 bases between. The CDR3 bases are TGTGCCTGGAGTGTACGGGGGCTAGGAGGCTACACCTTC. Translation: CAWSVRGLGGYTF. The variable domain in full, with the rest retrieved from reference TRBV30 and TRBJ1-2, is SQTIHQWPATLVQPVGSPLSLECTVEGTSNPNLYWYRQAAGRGLQLLFYSVGIGQISSEVPQNLSASRPQDRQFILSSKKLLLSDSGFYLCAWSVRGLGGYTFGSGTRLTVV.

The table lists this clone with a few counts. The CDR3 here is CASSVISGTANTEAFF. In DNA, the CDR3 is TGTGCCAGCAGCGTGATTTCCGGGACAGCGAACACTGAAGCTTTCTTT. This chain uses TRBV2 with TRBJ1-1, with 7 bases matching TRBD1. The ends lost 6 bases at V and 1 base at J; junction bases unmatched: 11. The CDR3 extends over 16 amino acids. CDR1 and CDR2 (germline): SNHLY, FYNNEI.

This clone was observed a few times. This CDR3 is CAWSRNNVLTF. The CDR3 region has the DNA TGTGCCTGGAGTCGGAACAACGTCCTGACTTTC. The chain links TRBV30 to TRBJ2-6; D not certain. The CDR3 covers 11 residues. The germline gives CDR1 GTSNPN, CDR2 SVGIG (reference sequence). The V and J ends lost 2 bases and 9 bases respectively, with 5 bases between them. Full variable domain (remainder filled in from reference TRBV30 and TRBJ2-6): SQTIHQWPATLVQPVGSPLSLECTVEGTSNPNLYWYRQAAGRGLQLLFYSVGIGQISSEVPQNLSASRPQDRQFILSSKKLLLSDSGFYLCAWSRNNVLTFGAGSRLTVL.

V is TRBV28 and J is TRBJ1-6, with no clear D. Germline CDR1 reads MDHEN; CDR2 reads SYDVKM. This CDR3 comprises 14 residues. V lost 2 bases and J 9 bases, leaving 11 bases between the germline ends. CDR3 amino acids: CASSLHGSGSPLHF. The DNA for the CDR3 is TGTGCCAGCAGTTTACACGGGTCTGGTTCACCCCTCCACTTT.

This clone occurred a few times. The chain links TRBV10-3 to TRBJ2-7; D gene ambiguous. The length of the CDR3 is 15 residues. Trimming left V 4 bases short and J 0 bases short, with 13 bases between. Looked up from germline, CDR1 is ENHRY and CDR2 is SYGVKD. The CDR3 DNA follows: TGTGCCATCAGTGCACGGACGCAACCCTCCTACGAGCAGTACTTC. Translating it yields CAISARTQPSYEQYF.

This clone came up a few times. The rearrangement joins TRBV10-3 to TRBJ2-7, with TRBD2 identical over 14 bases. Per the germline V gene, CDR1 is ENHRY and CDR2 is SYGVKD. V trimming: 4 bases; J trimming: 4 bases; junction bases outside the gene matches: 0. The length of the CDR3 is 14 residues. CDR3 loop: CAISGTSGGYEQYF. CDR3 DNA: TGTGCCATCAGTGGGACTAGCGGGGGGTACGAGCAGTACTTC.

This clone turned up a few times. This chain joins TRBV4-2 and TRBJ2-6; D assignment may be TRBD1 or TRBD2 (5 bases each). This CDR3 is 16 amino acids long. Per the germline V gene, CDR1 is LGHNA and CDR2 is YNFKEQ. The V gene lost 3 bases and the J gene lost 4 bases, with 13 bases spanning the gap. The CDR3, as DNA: TGTGCCAGCAGCCACACCCAGGGAGCCGGGGCCAACGTCCTGACTTTC. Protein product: CASSHTQGAGANVLTF.

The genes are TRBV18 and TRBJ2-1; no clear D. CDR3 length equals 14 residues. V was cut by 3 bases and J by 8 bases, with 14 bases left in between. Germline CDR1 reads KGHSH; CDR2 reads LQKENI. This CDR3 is CASSPTIGSDEQFF. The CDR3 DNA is TGTGCCAGCTCACCGACGATCGGGTCGGATGAGCAGTTCTTC.

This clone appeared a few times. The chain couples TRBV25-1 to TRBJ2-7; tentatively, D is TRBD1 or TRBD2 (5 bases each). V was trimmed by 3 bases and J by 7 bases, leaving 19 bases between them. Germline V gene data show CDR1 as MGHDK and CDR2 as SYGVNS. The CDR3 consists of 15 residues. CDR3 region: CASSDRDGASWEQYF. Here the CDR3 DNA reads TGTGCCAGCAGTGACCGGGACGGTGCGTCCTGGGAGCAGTACTTC.

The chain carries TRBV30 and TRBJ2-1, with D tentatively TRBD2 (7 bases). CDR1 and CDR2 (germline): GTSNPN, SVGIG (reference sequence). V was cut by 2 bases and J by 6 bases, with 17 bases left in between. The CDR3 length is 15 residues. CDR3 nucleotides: TGTGCCTGGAGTAGGGGGGGCGCTAGCGTCAATGAGCAGTTCTTC. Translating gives CAWSRGGASVNEQFF.

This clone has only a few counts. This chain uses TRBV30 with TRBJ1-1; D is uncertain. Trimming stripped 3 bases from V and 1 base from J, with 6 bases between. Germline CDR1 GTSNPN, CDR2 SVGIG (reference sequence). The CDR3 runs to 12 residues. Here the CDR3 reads CAWRAGNTEAFF. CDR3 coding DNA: TGTGCCTGGAGGGCAGGGAACACTGAAGCTTTCTTT.